A single T cell receptor (beta chain) is shown here with its context. This receptor's antigen is unknown. Base qualities are not provided; no much larger clone lies one nucleotide away. TCRbeta CDR3 regions were amplified from genomic DNA using the immunoSEQ Assay, a bias-controlled multiplex PCR. The authors processed their data as follows. The number of nucleated cells in each sample was estimated by amplification of reference gene primers within the assay. Sequence reads were collapsed and filtered to measure the absolute abundance of every unique TCRbeta CDR3 rearrangement. For each sample, productive Simpson clonality was calculated as the square root of Simpson's diversity index over productive rearrangements. The immuneACCESS repertoire file appears here via TCRdb, limited to in-frame rearrangements. These files lack a portion of the clones; in checked studies, under half of the deficit traces to unresolved V genes, and the cause of the others is not known. Clone size and V and J calls were adopted from that table, with D and trimming inferred from the DNA. The sample data list about 280,000 clones, and 87% of these were observed just once. Together, the top ten hold approximately 5.7% of the sample.

In the prospective study, participants were about 18 to 89 years old, resided in about two dozen geographic areas of the United States, and were enrolled through a virtual design. In the prospective study, participants were assigned to cohorts based on the clinical history participants reported in a screening survey and a study questionnaire. ImmuneRACE Cohort 3 recovered participants were defined by two consecutive negative NP/OP PCR tests, healthcare professional clearance, or symptom resolution. In the prospective study, whole blood, serum and a nasopharyngeal or oropharyngeal swab were collected from each participant by mobile phlebotomists. Participants in the prospective study had the option to provide additional blood draws and questionnaires over a roughly two-month period. Blood samples from the prospective study were shipped frozen or at room temperature prior to DNA extraction. This entry comes from a study of blood T cell repertoires in COVID-19 (TCRdb year 2020). In terms of the full investigation: The collaborator samples originated in the United States, Italy and Spain and spanned the acute and convalescent phases of COVID-19. The prospective study material was composed of cDNA or gDNA derived from T cells, B-cell-depleted T cells, or PBMCs. Subjects who had been exposed to COVID-19, were actively infected with it, or had recovered from it provided the deeply sampled blood TCRbeta repertoires that made up the dataset. The repertoires were made available in a free public database intended to serve as a resource for research on the immune response to SARS-CoV-2. The samples were drawn from the first 160 participants of the ongoing ImmuneRACE study and from over a thousand subjects provided by 6 global collaborators. Sample metadata almost always included a de-identified subject ID, COVID-19 status, age in years and sex. Where available, HLA class I and class II types were obtained from metadata supplied by the sample provider rather than from assay-based typing. General findings and caveats noted by the study authors: Clinical and demographic metadata were provided uncurated, with the amount varying by source and participant.

V drops 3 bases and J drops 1 base, leaving 16 bases in between. From the germline V gene, CDR1 is SGHAT and CDR2 is FQNNGV. The CDR3 sequence holds 17 residues, the cysteine and phenylalanine included. CDR3 DNA only is kept here, 51 bases in frame from base 1. The sequenced sample consisted of PBMCs or T cells enriched from blood (not recorded which). This TCR derives from a woman in her thirties or forties who had recovered from COVID-19. The V gene is TRBV11-2 and the J gene is TRBJ2-1, with a tentative D gene TRBD2 over 5 matching bases. The nucleotide sequence reads as follows: TGTGCCAGCAGCTTTGAAGGACTCGGCGGGTCCTACAATGAGCAGTTCTTC. This yields the protein CASSFEGLGGSYNEQFF.